The T cell receptor (beta chain) under discussion was sequenced for a study of T-cell reconstitution after alpha-beta-depleted transplantation in children. J was trimmed by 3 bases and V by 7 bases; bases with no gene match: 7. Germline CDR1 and CDR2: SGHRS and YFSETQ. The CDR3 runs to 14 residues. This clonotype has a handful of counts. Using unique molecular identifiers, the investigators prepared the TCRbeta library. TCRdb redid the calling of the PCR reads with MiXCR, one entry per CDR3 protein. Among some 280,000 distinct CDR3 sequences listed, 9.5% to 10% were seen once. The sample was PBMCs from the stem cell graft donor, taken from the stem cell graft. The receptor was derived from a human donor who donated a stem cell graft to a child with SCID. This sequence joins TRBV5-1 and TRBJ1-2; 9 bases map to TRBD1. In nucleotides, the CDR3 is TGCGCCAGCCAGTCGACAGGGGGGGACTATGGCTACACCTTC. Translating it yields CASQSTGGDYGYTF.